The 14 T cell receptor beta chains presented below share a single source sample, sequenced in a study of kidney transplant recipient with SARS-CoV-2 infection. Using its own MiXCR run on the reads, TCRdb lists one record per CDR3 protein. This sample has roughly 230,000 distinct CDR3 sequences, with about 28% found just once. The source material was a blood sample, sampled at baseline and on day 111 from a kidney transplant recipient. Receptors were obtained from a male patient between 25 and 40 years old who had COVID-19 and was a kidney transplant recipient. A share of the T cells may be of graft donor origin.

This clonotype occurred many times. The chain carries TRBV5-4 and TRBJ2-2; D is tentatively TRBD1 or TRBD2 (7 bases each). This CDR3 has 17 residues. V lost 3 bases, J lost 1 base, and 16 bases lay in between. In germline, CDR1 is SGHNT, CDR2 YYREEE (reference sequence). CDR3 loop: CASSSSQGEGNTGELFF. The DNA for the CDR3 is TGTGCCAGCAGCTCCTCCCAGGGGGAGGGGAACACCGGGGAGCTGTTTTTT.

Only a few counts were recorded for this clonotype. V is TRBV30 and J is TRBJ2-5, with D possibly being TRBD2 (5 bases). Germline values: CDR1 GTSNPN, CDR2 SVGIG (reference sequence). This CDR3 has 10 residues. V was pared by 5 bases and J by 7 bases, with 8 bases between. The CDR3 DNA is TGTGCCTGGTCCCGGGGGACCCAGTACTTC. Translation: CAWSRGTQYF.

Concerning this clonotype: One base away lies a much larger clone, so this may be a sequencing read error. The rearrangement links TRBV3-1 to TRBJ2-2; D is undetermined. The V gene's germline CDR1 is LGHDT and CDR2 YNNKEL (reference sequence). The CDR3 spans 13 residues. Trimming stripped 8 bases from V and 6 bases from J, with 13 bases between. CDR3: CASSQGNAGELFF. CDR3 sequence (DNA): TGTGCCAGCTCCCAAGGCAACGCCGGGGAGCTGTTTTTT.

Many counts were recorded for this clonotype. This chain joins TRBV11-2 and TRBJ1-2; D unclear. V was cut by 5 bases and J by 4 bases, with 23 bases left in between. Germline V gene data show CDR1 as SGHAT and CDR2 as FQNNGV. This CDR3 is 17 amino acids long. This CDR3 is CASSGVLTSRKTYGYTF. CDR3 nucleotide sequence: TGTGCCAGCAGCGGTGTCCTAACAAGCAGAAAGACCTATGGCTACACCTTC.

As to this clonotype: Mismatch with germline at one junction end may stem from a read error. This chain joins TRBV28 and TRBJ1-4; 9 bases line up with TRBD1. Germline V lookup: CDR1 MDHEN, CDR2 SYDVKM. The CDR3 totals 15 residues. The CDR3 protein is CASSLGDRVGEKLIF. Here the CDR3 DNA reads TGTGCCAGCAGTTTGGGGGACAGGGTTGGGGAAAAACTGATTTTT.

The table lists this clonotype with many counts. The chain links TRBV12-3 or TRBV12-4 to TRBJ1-2; D is undetermined. The CDR3 totals 17 residues. V lost 5 bases and J lost 4, with 23 bases in between. CDR3 in DNA: TGTGCCAGCAGTCGGGATACCACAGCAGGAAAGACCTATGGCTACACCTTC. Translated, it gives CASSRDTTAGKTYGYTF.

This clonotype was recorded a few times. The chain couples TRBV5-1 to TRBJ2-3; 7 bases are a match to TRBD1. The V gene end was trimmed by 9 bases and the J gene end by 1 base; junction bases not matched to a gene: 8. This CDR3 is built from 14 residues. Germline V lookup: CDR1 SGHRS, CDR2 YFSETQ. The CDR3 sequence is CATSRDRGTDTQYF. In nucleotides, the CDR3 is TGCGCCACCAGTAGGGACAGAGGCACAGATACGCAGTATTTT.

The count of this clonotype is one. This may be a read error, as it is one base from a much larger clone. The missing conserved phenylalanine or tryptophan at the end of this CDR3 makes a read error likely. The chain employs TRBV5-6 and TRBJ1-2; D gene ambiguous. Per the germline V gene, CDR1 is SGHDT and CDR2 is YYEEEE. This CDR3 is built from 16 residues. Trimming removed 7 bases from V and 4 bases from J, with 23 bases in between. CDR3 DNA sequence: TGTGCCAGCCGACATGTCAATAGTCGAAAGACCTATGGCTACACCCTC. Translating it yields CASRHVNSRKTYGYTL.

As concerns this clonotype: Being one base from a much bigger clone, this may be a read error. The rearrangement links TRBV5-5 to TRBJ1-5, with D maybe TRBD1 (5 bases). The CDR3 is 15 amino acids. Germline CDR1 SGHKS, CDR2 YYEKEE (reference sequence). CDR3 bases: TGTGCCGGCAGCTCCGGGGCCCTTTTTAATCAGCCCCAGCATTTT. This gives the protein CAGSSGALFNQPQHF. Complete variable domain (other parts from reference TRBV5-5 and TRBJ1-5): DAGVTQSPTHLIKTRGQQVTLRCSPISGHKSVSWYQQVLGQGPQFIFQYYEKEERGRGNFPDRFSARQFPNYSSELNVNALLLGDSALYLCAGSSGALFNQPQHFGDGTRLSIL.

At least ten counts were recorded for this clonotype. J is TRBJ2-7 and V is TRBV19, with a tentative D call TRBD1 (6 bases). Germline values: CDR1 LNHDA, CDR2 SQIVND (reference sequence). The CDR3 is 14 residues long. Trimming shortened V by 5 bases and J by 2 bases, and 13 bases separated the two germline ends. CDR3 sequence reads: CASSPQGTPYEQYF. The CDR3 DNA follows: TGTGCCAGTAGTCCTCAGGGGACCCCCTACGAGCAGTACTTC.

Points on this clonotype: Germline is not matched at one junction end, which may reflect a read error. The V and J genes are TRBV2 and TRBJ1-2; a weak D match, TRBD1 (6 bases). Germline V gene data show CDR1 as SNHLY and CDR2 as FYNNEI. The CDR3 spans 13 residues. CDR3 nucleotides: TGTGCCAGCAATGAACAGGGTCTCTATGGCTACACCTTC. The encoded protein is CASNEQGLYGYTF. The variable domain in full, with the rest retrieved from reference TRBV2 and TRBJ1-2, is EPEVTQTPSHQVTQMGQEVILRCVPISNHLYFYWYRQILGQKVEFLVSFYNNEISEKSEIFDDQFSVERPDGSNFTLKIRSTKLEDSAMYFCASNEQGLYGYTFGSGTRLTVV.

This clonotype appeared a few times. The genes are TRBV3-1 and TRBJ1-6; no reliable D call. Germline loops: CDR1 LGHDT, CDR2 YNNKEL (reference sequence). This CDR3 is 15 amino acids long. The V and J ends lost 1 base and 11 bases respectively, with 15 bases between them. CDR3 DNA sequence: TGTGCCAGCAGCCAAGGGATAGGGAAAATAGCACCCCTCCACTTT. This sequence encodes CASSQGIGKIAPLHF.

The rearrangement links TRBV3-1 to TRBJ2-2; D remains ambiguous. The CDR3 consists of 18 residues. The germline V and J ends were trimmed by 5 bases and 5 bases, with 24 bases remaining between them. In germline, CDR1 is LGHDT, CDR2 YNNKEL (reference sequence). Here the CDR3 DNA reads TGTGCCAGCAGCAGCGAAGGTCCCATTTCAGGCTTGACCGGGGAGCTGTTTTTT. Its protein is CASSSEGPISGLTGELFF.

On this clonotype: Given a much more abundant clone one base away, this may be a read error. Because it lacks the conserved phenylalanine or tryptophan at the end, this CDR3 is likely a read error. This rearrangement joins TRBV6-2 or TRBV6-3 to TRBJ1-2; D remains ambiguous. This CDR3 is built from 17 residues. Trimming left V 4 bases short and J 4 bases short, with 22 bases between. Germline V gene sequence: CDR1 MNHEY, CDR2 SVGEGT. CDR3 sequence reads: CASSFKPCIGKTYGYTL. The CDR3 DNA sequence: TGTGCCAGCAGTTTTAAGCCCTGCATCGGAAAGACCTATGGCTACACCCTC.